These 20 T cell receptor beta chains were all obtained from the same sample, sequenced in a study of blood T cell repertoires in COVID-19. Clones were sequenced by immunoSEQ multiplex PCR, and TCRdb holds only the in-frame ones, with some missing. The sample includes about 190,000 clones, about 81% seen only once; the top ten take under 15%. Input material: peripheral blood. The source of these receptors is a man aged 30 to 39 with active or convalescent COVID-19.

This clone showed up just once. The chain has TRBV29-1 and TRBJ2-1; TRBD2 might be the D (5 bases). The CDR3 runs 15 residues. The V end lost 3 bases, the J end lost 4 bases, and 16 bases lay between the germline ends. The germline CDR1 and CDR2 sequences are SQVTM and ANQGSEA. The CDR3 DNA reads TGCAGCGTTGAGCGGGCGGGCGCCGTATACAATGAGCAGTTCTTC. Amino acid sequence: CSVERAGAVYNEQFF.

The CDR3 region is CASSPSTGPWAEQYF. Written as DNA, the CDR3 is TGTGCCAGCAGTCCCTCGACAGGGCCTTGGGCCGAGCAGTACTTC. The V gene is TRBV6-2 or TRBV6-3, the J gene TRBJ2-7; 7 nucleotides align to TRBD1. This CDR3 is built from 15 residues. The ends lost 5 bases at V and 6 bases at J; junction bases unmatched: 13. CDR1 is MNHEY, CDR2 SVGEGT, per germline.

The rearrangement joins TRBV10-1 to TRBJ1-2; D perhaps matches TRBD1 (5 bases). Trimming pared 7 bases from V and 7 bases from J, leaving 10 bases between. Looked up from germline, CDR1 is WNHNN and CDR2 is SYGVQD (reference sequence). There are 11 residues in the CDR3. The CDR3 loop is CASNQGGGYTF. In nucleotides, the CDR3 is TGCGCCAGCAACCAGGGAGGTGGCTACACCTTC.

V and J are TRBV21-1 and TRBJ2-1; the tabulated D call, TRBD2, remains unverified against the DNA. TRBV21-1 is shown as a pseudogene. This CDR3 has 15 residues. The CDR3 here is CASSKEGRRGHEQFF. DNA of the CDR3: TGTGCCAGCAGCAAAGAAGGGCGGAGGGGTCATGAGCAGTTCTTC.

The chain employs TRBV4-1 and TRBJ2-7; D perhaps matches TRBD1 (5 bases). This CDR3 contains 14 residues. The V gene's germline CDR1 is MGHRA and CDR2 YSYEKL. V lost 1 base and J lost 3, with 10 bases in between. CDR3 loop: CASSQGTGDYEQYF. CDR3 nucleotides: TGCGCCAGCAGCCAAGGTACAGGTGACTACGAGCAGTACTTC.

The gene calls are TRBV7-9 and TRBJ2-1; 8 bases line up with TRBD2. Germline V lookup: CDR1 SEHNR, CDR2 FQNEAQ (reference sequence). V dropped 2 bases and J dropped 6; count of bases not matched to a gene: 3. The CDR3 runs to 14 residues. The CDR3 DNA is TGTGCCAGCAGCTTACTAGCGGGCGTCAATGAGCAGTTCTTC. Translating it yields CASSLLAGVNEQFF.

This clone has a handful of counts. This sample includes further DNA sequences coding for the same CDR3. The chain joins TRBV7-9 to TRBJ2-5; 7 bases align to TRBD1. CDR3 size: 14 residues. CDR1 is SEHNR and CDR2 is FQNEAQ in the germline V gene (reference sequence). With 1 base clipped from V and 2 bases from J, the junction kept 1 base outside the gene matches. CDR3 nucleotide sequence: TGTGCCAGCAGCTTAGGGGGACAGCAAGAGACCCAGTACTTC. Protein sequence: CASSLGGQQETQYF.

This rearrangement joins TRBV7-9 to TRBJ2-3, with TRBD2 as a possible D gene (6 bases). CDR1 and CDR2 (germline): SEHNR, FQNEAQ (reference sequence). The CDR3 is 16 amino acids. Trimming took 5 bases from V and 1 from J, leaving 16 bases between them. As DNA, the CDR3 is TGTGCCAGCAGCCCGCCCGGGACTTCGGGCACAGATACGCAGTATTTT. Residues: CASSPPGTSGTDTQYF.

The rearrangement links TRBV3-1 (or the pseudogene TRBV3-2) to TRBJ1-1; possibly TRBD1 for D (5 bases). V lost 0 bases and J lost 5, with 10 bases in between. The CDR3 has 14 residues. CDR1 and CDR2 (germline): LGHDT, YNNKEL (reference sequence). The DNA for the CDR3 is TGTGCCAGCAGCCAAGATCGGGGGAGGACTGAAGCTTTCTTT. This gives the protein CASSQDRGRTEAFF.

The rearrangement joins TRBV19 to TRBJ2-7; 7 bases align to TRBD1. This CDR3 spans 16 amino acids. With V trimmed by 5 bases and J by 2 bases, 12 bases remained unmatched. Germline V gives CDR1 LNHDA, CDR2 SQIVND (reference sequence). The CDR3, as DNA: TGTGCCAGTAGTGCCTCCGGGACAGCCCAAACCTACGAGCAGTACGTC. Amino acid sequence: CASSASGTAQTYEQYV.

The CDR3 is CASSRRVVGGRITDTQYF. The CDR3 DNA reads TGTGCCAGCAGCCGGCGGGTAGTGGGAGGGCGAATAACAGATACGCAGTATTTT. This chain links TRBV5-4 with TRBJ2-3; 7 bases are shared with TRBD2. Losses at the gene ends were 4 bases for V and 3 bases for J; bases not matched to a gene: 17. In germline, CDR1 is SGHNT, CDR2 YYREEE (reference sequence). The CDR3 totals 18 residues.

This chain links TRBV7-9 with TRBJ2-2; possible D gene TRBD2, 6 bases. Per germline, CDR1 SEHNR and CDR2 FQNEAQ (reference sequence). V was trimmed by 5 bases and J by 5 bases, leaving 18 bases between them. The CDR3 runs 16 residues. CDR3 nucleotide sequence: TGTGCCAGCAGCCGCACCAGACTAGATAAGACCGGGGAGCTGTTTTTT. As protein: CASSRTRLDKTGELFF.

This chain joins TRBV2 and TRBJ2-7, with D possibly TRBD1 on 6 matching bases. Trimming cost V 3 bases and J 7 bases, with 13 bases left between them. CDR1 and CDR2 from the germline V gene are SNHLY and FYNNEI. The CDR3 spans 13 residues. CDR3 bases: TGTGCCAGCAGTGAGCCAGGGGCCCTGGAGCAGTACGTC. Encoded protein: CASSEPGALEQYV.

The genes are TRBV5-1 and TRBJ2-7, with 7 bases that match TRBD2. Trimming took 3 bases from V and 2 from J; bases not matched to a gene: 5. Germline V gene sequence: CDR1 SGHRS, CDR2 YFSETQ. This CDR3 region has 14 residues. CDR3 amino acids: CASSSGGLPYEQYF. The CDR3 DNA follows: TGCGCCAGCAGCTCGGGGGGACTACCCTACGAGCAGTACTTC.

The CDR3 reads CAIGALGGNTEAFF. CDR3 nucleotide sequence: TGTGCCATCGGCGCCTTGGGAGGAAACACTGAAGCTTTCTTT. V and J are TRBV10-3 and TRBJ1-1, with D hard to call. The CDR3 is 14 amino acids. V dropped 8 bases and J dropped 2 bases, with 15 bases sitting between them. CDR1 and CDR2 from the germline V gene are ENHRY and SYGVKD.

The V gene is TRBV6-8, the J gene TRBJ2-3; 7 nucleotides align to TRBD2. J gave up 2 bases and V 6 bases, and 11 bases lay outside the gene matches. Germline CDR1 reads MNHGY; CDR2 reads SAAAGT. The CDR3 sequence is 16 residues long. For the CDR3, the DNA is TGTGCCAGCAGCCCTCCAGCGGGGCGATCCACAGATACGCAGTATTTT. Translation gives CASSPPAGRSTDTQYF.

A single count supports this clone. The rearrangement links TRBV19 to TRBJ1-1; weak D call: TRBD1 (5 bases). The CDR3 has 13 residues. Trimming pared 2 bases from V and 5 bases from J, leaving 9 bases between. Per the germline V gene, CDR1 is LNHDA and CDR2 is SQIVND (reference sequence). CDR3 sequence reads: CASSIWGGTEAFF. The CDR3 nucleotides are TGTGCCAGTAGTATATGGGGGGGAACTGAAGCTTTCTTT.

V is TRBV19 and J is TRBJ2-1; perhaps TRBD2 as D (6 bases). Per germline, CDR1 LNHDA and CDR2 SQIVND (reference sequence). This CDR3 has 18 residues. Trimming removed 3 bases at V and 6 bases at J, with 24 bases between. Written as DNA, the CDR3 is TGTGCCAGTAGTATTCGGGCGGGGCTAGCGAAATGGGGCAATGAGCAGTTCTTC. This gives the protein CASSIRAGLAKWGNEQFF. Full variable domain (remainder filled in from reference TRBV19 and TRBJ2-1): DGGITQSPKYLFRKEGQNVTLSCEQNLNHDAMYWYRQDPGQGLRLIYYSQIVNDFQKGDIAEGYSVSREKKESFPLTVTSAQKNPTAFYLCASSIRAGLAKWGNEQFFGPGTRLTVL.

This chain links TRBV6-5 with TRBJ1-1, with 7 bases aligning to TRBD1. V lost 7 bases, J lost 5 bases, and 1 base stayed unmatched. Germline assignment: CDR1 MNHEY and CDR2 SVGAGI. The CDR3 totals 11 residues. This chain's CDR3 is CASTRGTEAFF. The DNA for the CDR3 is TGTGCCAGCACCAGGGGGACTGAAGCTTTCTTT.

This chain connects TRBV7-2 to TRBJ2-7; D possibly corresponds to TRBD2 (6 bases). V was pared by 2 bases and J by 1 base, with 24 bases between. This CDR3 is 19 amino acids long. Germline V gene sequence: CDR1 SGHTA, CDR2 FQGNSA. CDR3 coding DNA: TGTGCCAGCAGCTTACCCGCGGGAAGGGTCCGGGAACTATCCTACGAGCAGTACTTC. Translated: CASSLPAGRVRELSYEQYF.